Each of the 28 T cell receptor beta chains below was sequenced from the same sample in a study of neurological immune-mediated disorders. TCRdb processed the 5' RACE reads anew with MiXCR; each CDR3 protein has one entry. The table shows some 48,000 distinct CDR3 sequences, with about 9.4% occurring only once. Sequencing was done on a sample of PBMCs. The receptors come from a woman aged 40 to 50 with HTLV-1-associated myelopathy (HAM/TSP).

This clonotype was recorded many times. The chain has TRBV29-1 and TRBJ2-7, with D perhaps TRBD2 (6 bases). V lost 2 bases to trimming and J lost 3 bases, with 14 bases between them. Germline V gives CDR1 SQVTM, CDR2 ANQGSEA. CDR3 length: 14 amino acids. The CDR3, as DNA: TGCAGCGTTGAAATACGGGGGTTCCTCTACGAGCAGTACTTC. Encoded protein: CSVEIRGFLYEQYF.

Regarding this clonotype: Being one base from a much bigger clone, this may be a read error. In nucleotides, the CDR3 is TGCAGTGCTAGTGAAGCTGGGGGACTTATCTACGAGCAGTACTTC. Translated: CSASEAGGLIYEQYF. The chain uses TRBV20-1 and TRBJ2-7; possibly TRBD2 for D (6 bases). The CDR3 extends over 15 amino acids. Germline lookup yields CDR1 DFQATT and CDR2 SNEGSKA (reference sequence). V was cut by 3 bases and J by 3 bases, with 18 bases left in between.

This clonotype appeared many times. Here the CDR3 reads CSARVLGNYGYTF. DNA for the CDR3: TGCAGTGCTAGAGTCTTAGGGAACTATGGCTACACCTTC. The genes are TRBV20-1 and TRBJ1-2; D not certain. The germline V gene has CDR1 DFQATT and CDR2 SNEGSKA (reference sequence). Trimming stripped 1 base from V and 2 bases from J, with 8 bases between. The CDR3 is 13 residues long.

There are a few counts of this clonotype. The V gene is TRBV20-1, the J gene TRBJ2-3; D may be TRBD1 (6 bases). This CDR3 is 15 amino acids long. Between the trimmed V and J ends, which lost 3 bases and 0 bases, there was a span of 13 bases. From germline, CDR1 is DFQATT and CDR2 SNEGSKA (reference sequence). CDR3 residues: CSASDGTSSTDTQYF. CDR3 nucleotides: TGCAGTGCTAGTGATGGGACATCTAGCACAGATACGCAGTATTTT.

This clonotype was picked up many times. In DNA form, the CDR3 reads TGTGCCAGCAGCCACAAAGGTGGGAGCACCTATTACGAGCAGTACTTC. Its protein is CASSHKGGSTYYEQYF. This rearrangement joins TRBV14 to TRBJ2-7; tentative D call: TRBD2 (5 bases). The V end was cut by 3 bases, the J end by 4 bases, with 19 bases between. The length of the CDR3 is 16 residues. The germline V gene encodes CDR1 SGHDN and CDR2 FVKESK.

This chain uses TRBV12-3 or TRBV12-4 with TRBJ2-7; D not certain. The V and J ends lost 3 bases and 3 bases respectively, with 9 bases between them. CDR3 length equals 13 residues. The CDR3 DNA sequence: TGTGCCAGCAGTTTGCTCCTTATCTACGAGCAGTACTTC. Translating gives CASSLLLIYEQYF.

This clonotype was seen at least ten times. The rearrangement uses TRBV6-2 or TRBV6-3 and TRBJ2-1, with TRBD2 identical over 14 bases. CDR3 size: 14 residues. The junction had 5 bases not matched to a gene; V was cut back by 7 bases and J by 9 bases. The germline V gene encodes CDR1 MNHEY and CDR2 SVGEGT. The CDR3 DNA is TGTGCCAGCACAAGGACTAGCGGGGGGAGTGAGCAGTTCTTC. It is translated as CASTRTSGGSEQFF.

This clonotype has ten or more counts. This chain joins TRBV4-3 and TRBJ1-5, with 7 bases matching TRBD1. This CDR3 has 19 amino acids. Germline V gene lookup returns CDR1 LGHNA and CDR2 YSLEER. V shed 0 bases and J 0 bases; nucleotides not matched to a gene: 11. CDR3 loop: CASSQEAGGRWDSNQPQHF. The CDR3 DNA follows: TGCGCCAGCAGCCAAGAGGCAGGGGGTAGGTGGGATAGCAATCAGCCCCAGCATTTT.

This clonotype came up many times. The J gene is TRBJ2-7, the V gene TRBV7-2; no clear D. Trimming pared 1 base from V and 10 bases from J, leaving 14 bases between. Germline assignment: CDR1 SGHTA and CDR2 FQGNSA. The CDR3 runs 13 residues. The CDR3, as DNA: TGTGCCAGCAGCTTAGGTCAGCTCGCGGACCAGTACTTC. Translating gives CASSLGQLADQYF.

This clonotype was observed a few times. The V gene is TRBV4-1, the J gene TRBJ2-3, with TRBD2 matching 10 bases. The germline gives CDR1 MGHRA, CDR2 YSYEKL. This CDR3 comprises 17 residues. The V segment lost 1 base and the J segment 2 bases; nucleotides outside the gene matches: 6. The CDR3 bases are TGCGCCAGCAGCCAAGCCCGGACTAGCGGCTCCACAGATACGCAGTATTTT. Protein: CASSQARTSGSTDTQYF.

This clonotype was seen ten or more times. The chain is built from TRBV4-2 and TRBJ2-7, with 8 bases identical to TRBD1. Germline V gene data show CDR1 as LGHNA and CDR2 as YNFKEQ. The ends lost 0 bases at V and 7 bases at J; junction bases unmatched: 8. This CDR3 contains 15 residues. CDR3: CASSQDRRGREEQYF. The CDR3 nucleotides are TGTGCCAGCAGCCAAGATCGCAGGGGGCGAGAGGAGCAGTACTTC.

Ten or more counts support this clonotype. This chain uses TRBV19 with TRBJ1-1; possible D gene TRBD1, 5 bases. Germline V CDR1 and CDR2: LNHDA, SQIVND (reference sequence). The CDR3 has 15 residues. V was shortened by 7 bases and J by 1 base, with 16 bases between the two germline ends. CDR3 DNA sequence: TGTGCCAGTACTTCCATGGGGCGGGGGAACACTGAAGCTTTCTTT. This encodes CASTSMGRGNTEAFF. Together with reference TRBV19 and TRBJ1-1, the CDR3 gives the full variable domain: DGGITQSPKYLFRKEGQNVTLSCEQNLNHDAMYWYRQDPGQGLRLIYYSQIVNDFQKGDIAEGYSVSREKKESFPLTVTSAQKNPTAFYLCASTSMGRGNTEAFFGQGTRLTVV.

This clonotype came up many times. The chain uses TRBV5-5 and TRBJ1-4; possible D gene TRBD1, 5 bases. In germline, CDR1 is SGHKS, CDR2 YYEKEE (reference sequence). V dropped 4 bases and J dropped 8 bases, with 15 bases sitting between them. The CDR3 is made up of 14 amino acids. The CDR3 DNA reads as TGTGCCAGCAGCCGGGACCCCCAGGGCGAAAAACTGTTTTTT. Its translation is CASSRDPQGEKLFF.

In regard to this clonotype: A clone one base away is much larger, so this may be a read error. This chain uses TRBV10-3 with TRBJ1-1, with 7 bases lining up with TRBD1. J gave up 10 bases and V 7 bases, and 15 bases lay outside the gene matches. CDR3 size: 14 residues. Germline V gene lookup returns CDR1 ENHRY and CDR2 SYGVKD. The chain's CDR3 is CAIKMGQWEPGAFF. The CDR3 DNA follows: TGTGCCATCAAAATGGGACAGTGGGAACCGGGAGCTTTCTTT.

This clonotype was counted many times. This chain uses TRBV4-2 with TRBJ1-2, with unresolved D. This CDR3 contains 12 residues. Trimming removed 6 bases from V and 3 bases from J, with 8 bases in between. CDR1 is LGHNA and CDR2 is YNFKEQ in the germline V gene. CDR3 coding DNA: TGTGCCAGCAGGTCTAGAGACTATGGCTACACCTTC. Its translation: CASRSRDYGYTF.

This clonotype was found many times. The chain has TRBV7-9 and TRBJ1-6; 9 bases agree with TRBD1. Germline lookup yields CDR1 SEHNR and CDR2 FQNEAQ (reference sequence). Unmatched junction bases numbered 7, after V lost 6 bases and J lost 4 bases. This CDR3 comprises 16 residues. The CDR3 protein is CASSLATGGYNSPLHF. In DNA form, the CDR3 reads TGTGCCAGCAGTCTTGCGACAGGGGGATATAATTCACCCCTCCACTTT.

This clonotype was detected ten times or more. The chain combines TRBV9 with TRBJ1-4, with D possibly TRBD1 on 5 matching bases. V was trimmed by 0 bases and J by 6 bases, leaving 15 bases between them. CDR3 length: 16 amino acids. Germline CDR1 is SGDLS and CDR2 is YYNGEE. In DNA form, the CDR3 reads TGTGCCAGCAGCGTAGCTTTAGGGGTTGCGGATGAAAAACTGTTTTTT. Protein: CASSVALGVADEKLFF.

Many counts were recorded for this clonotype. This sequence joins TRBV29-1 and TRBJ2-7, with 7 nucleotides matching TRBD2. Trimming cost V 6 bases and J 2 bases; bases outside gene matches: 4. Germline lookup yields CDR1 SQVTM and CDR2 ANQGSEA. The CDR3 length is 12 residues. CDR3 in amino acids: CSVPAGAYEQYF. The CDR3 DNA reads TGCAGCGTCCCCGCGGGGGCCTACGAGCAGTACTTC.

This chain joins TRBV11-3 and TRBJ2-1, with 9 nucleotides matching TRBD2. Germline assignment: CDR1 SGHNT and CDR2 YENEEA. The CDR3 covers 14 residues. J lost 10 bases, V lost 0 bases, and 4 bases had no gene match. The CDR3 loop reads CASSLDSLAGEQFF. The CDR3 DNA follows: TGTGCCAGCAGCTTAGATAGTCTAGCGGGGGAGCAGTTCTTC.

In this sample, this clonotype turned up many times. The J gene is TRBJ2-3, the V gene TRBV5-1; 7 nucleotides match TRBD2. V lost 7 bases and J lost 2; bases outside the gene matches: 13. This CDR3 is 16 amino acids long. CDR1 is SGHRS, CDR2 YFSETQ, per germline. The CDR3 coding sequence is TGCGCCAGCGCCTTTTTCTTAGCGGGCCCCACAGATACGCAGTATTTT. This encodes CASAFFLAGPTDTQYF.

On this clonotype: This may be a read error: a much more frequent sequence differs by one nucleotide. The chain uses TRBV6-9 and TRBJ1-1; TRBD1 is a possible D gene (6 bases). V was trimmed by 0 bases and J by 1 base, leaving 9 bases between them. This CDR3 is built from 15 residues. Germline V gene sequence: CDR1 MNHGY, CDR2 SVAAGI. The CDR3 sequence is CASSYSQGPNTEAFF. The CDR3 region has the DNA TGTGCCAGCAGTTATTCGCAGGGGCCGAACACTGAAGCTTTCTTT.

There are many counts of this clonotype. The V and J genes are TRBV10-3 and TRBJ1-1, with 7 bases fitting TRBD1. Germline V gene sequence: CDR1 ENHRY, CDR2 SYGVKD. The CDR3 has 14 residues. Losses at the gene ends were 7 bases for V and 5 bases for J; bases not matched to a gene: 10. The CDR3 nucleotides read TGTGCCATCAAGGAGGGGGCTCTTTCGACTGAAGCTTTCTTT. It is translated as CAIKEGALSTEAFF.

This clonotype was picked up many times. The chain couples TRBV7-2 to TRBJ2-4, with no clear D. The germline V and J ends were trimmed by 3 bases and 7 bases, with 10 bases remaining between them. Germline V CDR1 and CDR2: SGHTA, FQGNSA. The length of the CDR3 is 13 residues. The CDR3 loop reads CASSFAGANIQYF. The DNA of the CDR3 is TGTGCCAGCAGCTTCGCAGGTGCCAACATTCAGTACTTC. Supplemented by reference TRBV7-2 and TRBJ2-4, the full variable domain reads GAGVSQSPSNKVTEKGKDVELRCDPISGHTALYWYRQSLGQGLEFLIYFQGNSAPDKSGLPSDRFSAERTGGSVSTLTIQRTQQEDSAVYLCASSFAGANIQYFGAGTRLSVL.

The genes are TRBV4-1 and TRBJ2-3; TRBD1 aligns across 11 bases. This CDR3 is built from 17 residues. The V segment lost 5 bases and the J segment 6 bases; nucleotides outside the gene matches: 13. Germline loops: CDR1 MGHRA, CDR2 YSYEKL. The CDR3 sequence: CASSKGVDRGRSDTQYF. The CDR3 DNA reads as TGCGCCAGCAGCAAGGGCGTGGACAGGGGGCGGTCTGATACGCAGTATTTT.

This clonotype is medium-sized within its sample. The chain uses TRBV14 and TRBJ1-6, with D hard to call. V was clipped by 2 bases and J by 0 bases, with 2 bases between them. Germline V gene data show CDR1 as SGHDN and CDR2 as FVKESK. The CDR3 spans 14 residues. In DNA, the CDR3 is TGTGCCAGCAGCCAAAACTCCTATAATTCACCCCTCCACTTT. Protein: CASSQNSYNSPLHF.

This clonotype was counted many times. V gene TRBV20-1 combines with J gene TRBJ2-5; weak D call: TRBD1 (6 bases). V was pared by 3 bases and J by 3 bases, with 23 bases between. CDR3 length: 17 amino acids. CDR1 is DFQATT and CDR2 is SNEGSKA in the germline V gene (reference sequence). The CDR3 DNA follows: TGCAGTGCTAGGGGGGCGCACAAACGATATTCTGAAGAGACCCAGTACTTC. It codes for CSARGAHKRYSEETQYF.

This clonotype was observed many times. J is TRBJ2-5 and V is TRBV9, with D unresolved. Trimming stripped 3 bases from V and 2 bases from J, with 11 bases between. The CDR3 has 14 residues. The germline V gene encodes CDR1 SGDLS and CDR2 YYNGEE. Written as DNA, the CDR3 is TGTGCCAGCAGCGAAGACCCCCGACAAGAGACCCAGTACTTC. This translates into CASSEDPRQETQYF.

The table lists this clonotype with many counts. The chain joins TRBV29-1 to TRBJ2-7; possibly TRBD1 for D (5 bases). From germline, CDR1 is SQVTM and CDR2 ANQGSEA. The V gene lost 4 bases and the J gene lost 0 bases, with 13 bases spanning the gap. CDR3 length equals 14 residues. CDR3 amino acids: CSVVLTASSYEQYF. DNA of the CDR3: TGCAGCGTTGTTTTGACAGCAAGCTCCTACGAGCAGTACTTC.